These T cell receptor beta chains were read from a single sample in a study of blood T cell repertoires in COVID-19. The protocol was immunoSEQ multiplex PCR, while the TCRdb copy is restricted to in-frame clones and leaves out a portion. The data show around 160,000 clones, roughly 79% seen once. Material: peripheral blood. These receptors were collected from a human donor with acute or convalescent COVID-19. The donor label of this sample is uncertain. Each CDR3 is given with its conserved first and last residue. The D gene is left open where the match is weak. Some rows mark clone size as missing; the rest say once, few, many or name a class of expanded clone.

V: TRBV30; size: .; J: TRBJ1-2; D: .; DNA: TGTGCCTGGGCGGTAGCTAACTATGGCTACACCTTC; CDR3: CAWAVANYGYTF
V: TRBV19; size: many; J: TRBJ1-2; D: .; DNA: TGTGCCAGTAGTATAGATCTTGTTGACAGGCGTGAGGACTATGGCTACACCTTC; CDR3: CASSIDLVDRREDYGYTF
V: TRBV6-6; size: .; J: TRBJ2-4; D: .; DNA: TGTGCCAGCAGCCCCGCAACAGGGTTTACCAAAAACATTCAGTACTTC; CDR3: CASSPATGFTKNIQYF
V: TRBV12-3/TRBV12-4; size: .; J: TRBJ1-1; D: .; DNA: TGTGCCAGCAGTCTGGACCGGGGAGCTTTCTTT; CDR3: CASSLDRGAFF
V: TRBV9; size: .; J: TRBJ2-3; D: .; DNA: TGTGCCAGCAGCGTAGGGGCGATTAGCACAGATACGCAGTATTTT; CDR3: CASSVGAISTDTQYF
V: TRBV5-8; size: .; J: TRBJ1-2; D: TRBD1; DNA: TGTGCCAGCAGCATAGGACAGGGGGCGGCTGGCTACACCTTC; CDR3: CASSIGQGAAGYTF
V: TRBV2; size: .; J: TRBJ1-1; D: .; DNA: TGTGCCAGCAGTGAGGAACAGAACCTGAACACTGAAGCTTTCTTT; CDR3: CASSEEQNLNTEAFF
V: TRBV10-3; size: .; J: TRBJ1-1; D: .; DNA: TGTGCCATCAGCCAGGAGCGGGGCATGAACACTGAAGCTTTCTTT; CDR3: CAISQERGMNTEAFF
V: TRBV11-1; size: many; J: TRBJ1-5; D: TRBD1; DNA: TGTGCCAGCAGCCCCCGGGACAGGGGAGGGCAGCCCCAGCATTTT; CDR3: CASSPRDRGGQPQHF
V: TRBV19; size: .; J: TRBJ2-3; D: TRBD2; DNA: TGTGCCAGTAGTGGAGCTAGCGGGGTTGTCGGCACAGATACGCAGTATTTT; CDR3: CASSGASGVVGTDTQYF
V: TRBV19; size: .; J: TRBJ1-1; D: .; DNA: TGTGCCAGTAGTATAGATCAGGGCAGCACTGAAGCTTTCTTT; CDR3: CASSIDQGSTEAFF
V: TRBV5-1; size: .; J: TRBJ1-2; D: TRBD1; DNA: TGCGCCAGCAGCCTAGGGACAGTCCATGGCTACACCTTC; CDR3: CASSLGTVHGYTF
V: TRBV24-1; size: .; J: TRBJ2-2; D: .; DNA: TGTGCCACCAGTGCCCAGGGGACAAACCACGGGGAGCTGTTTTTT; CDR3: CATSAQGTNHGELFF
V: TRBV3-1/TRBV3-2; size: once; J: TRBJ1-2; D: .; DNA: TGTGCCAGCAGCCAAGTAGGAGGTGGCTACACCTTC; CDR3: CASSQVGGGYTF
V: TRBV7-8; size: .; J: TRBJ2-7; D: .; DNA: TGTGCCAGCAGCTTAGAGGAGGGGGCCCACGAGCAGTACTTC; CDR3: CASSLEEGAHEQYF
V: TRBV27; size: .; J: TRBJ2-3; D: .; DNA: TGTGCCAGCAGCCCCCTCTCTAGCACAGATACGCAGTATTTT; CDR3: CASSPLSSTDTQYF
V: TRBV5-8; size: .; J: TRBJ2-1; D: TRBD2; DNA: TGTGCCAGCAGCTTAGCTAGCGGGGCCTATGAGCAGTTCTTC; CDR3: CASSLASGAYEQFF
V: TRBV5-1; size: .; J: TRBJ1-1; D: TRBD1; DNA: TGCGCCAGCAGCTTACAGGGGTCTGAAGCTTTCTTT; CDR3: CASSLQGSEAFF
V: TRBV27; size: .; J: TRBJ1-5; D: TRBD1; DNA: TGTGCCAGCAGTCCTTTCGGGACAGAAACCAATCAGCCCCAGCATTTT; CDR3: CASSPFGTETNQPQHF
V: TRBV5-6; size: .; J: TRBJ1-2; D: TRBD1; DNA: TGTGCCAGCAGCTTTGGACAGGGTGACTATGGCTACACCTTC; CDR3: CASSFGQGDYGYTF
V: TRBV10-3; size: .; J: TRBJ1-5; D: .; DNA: TGTGCCATCAGTGAATCAGGGGTTCAGCCCCAGCATTTT; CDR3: CAISESGVQPQHF
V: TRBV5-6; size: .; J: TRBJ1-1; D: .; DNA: TGTGCCAGCAGCCGGAGAGGGTTAAACACTGAAGCTTTCTTT; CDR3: CASSRRGLNTEAFF
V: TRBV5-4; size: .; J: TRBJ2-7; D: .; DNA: TGTGCCAGCAGCCGGTTGGACAGCTACCTCTCCTACGAGCAGTACTTC; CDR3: CASSRLDSYLSYEQYF
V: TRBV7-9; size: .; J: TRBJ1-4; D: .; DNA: TGTGCCACCCAATACAGGAATGAAAAACTGTTTTTT; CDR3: CATQYRNEKLFF
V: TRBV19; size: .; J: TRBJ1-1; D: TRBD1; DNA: TGTGCCAGTAGTGAGCCGGGACAGCGGACTGAAGCTTTCTTT; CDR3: CASSEPGQRTEAFF
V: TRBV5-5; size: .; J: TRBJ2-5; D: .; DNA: TGTGCCAGCAGCGGGAGAGGGAGTCATGAGACCCAGTACTTC; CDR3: CASSGRGSHETQYF
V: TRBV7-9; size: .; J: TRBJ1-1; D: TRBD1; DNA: TGTGCCAGCAGCCGGGGACAGGCGAACACTGAAGCTTTCTTT; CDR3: CASSRGQANTEAFF
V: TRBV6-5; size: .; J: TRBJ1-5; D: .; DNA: TGTGCCAGCAGCATCGTCGGGAACAATCAGCCCCAGCATTTT; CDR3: CASSIVGNNQPQHF
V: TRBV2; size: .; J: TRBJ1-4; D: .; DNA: TGTGCCAGCAGTCGACAGAATGAAAAACTGTTTTTT; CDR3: CASSRQNEKLFF
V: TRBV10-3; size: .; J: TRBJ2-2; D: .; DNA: TGTGCCATCAGTGATGGGCAGGGGAGCACCGGGGAGCTGTTTTTT; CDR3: CAISDGQGSTGELFF
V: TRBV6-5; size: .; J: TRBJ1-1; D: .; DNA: TGTGCCAGCACCGGGACATCGAACACTGAAGCTTTCTTT; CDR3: CASTGTSNTEAFF
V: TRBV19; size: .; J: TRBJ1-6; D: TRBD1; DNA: TGTGCCAGTGCGGACAGGATAAGCTCCTATAATTCACCCCTCCACTTT; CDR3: CASADRISSYNSPLHF
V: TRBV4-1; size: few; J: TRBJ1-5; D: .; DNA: TGCGCCAGCAGCCAAGAGGGAGCTTATAGCAATCAGCCCCAGCATTTT; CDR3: CASSQEGAYSNQPQHF
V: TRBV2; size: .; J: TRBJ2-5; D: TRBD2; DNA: TGTGCCAGCAGTATCCTAGCGGGGGTTGAGACCCAGTACTTC; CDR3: CASSILAGVETQYF
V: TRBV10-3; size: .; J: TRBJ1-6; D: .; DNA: TGTGCCATCAGTGAGTCGGCAGTGACTAAAGATTCACCCCTCCACTTT; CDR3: CAISESAVTKDSPLHF
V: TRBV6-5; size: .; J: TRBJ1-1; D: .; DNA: TGTGCCAGCAATCCCCGGGACACGAACACTGAAGCTTTCTTT; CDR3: CASNPRDTNTEAFF
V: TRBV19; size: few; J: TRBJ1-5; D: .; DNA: TGTGCCAGTAGTCGGGACCGCTCCAGGGGAAATCAGCCCCAGCATTTT; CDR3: CASSRDRSRGNQPQHF
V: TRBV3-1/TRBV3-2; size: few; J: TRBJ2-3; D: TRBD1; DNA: TGTGCCAGCAGCCTAGGACAGGGCACAGATACGCAGTATTTT; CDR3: CASSLGQGTDTQYF
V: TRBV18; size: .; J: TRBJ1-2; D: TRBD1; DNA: TGTGCCAGCTCACCTGACAGGGTGGGCGGCTACACCTTC; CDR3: CASSPDRVGGYTF
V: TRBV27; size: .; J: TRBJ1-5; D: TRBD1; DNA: TGTGCCAGCAGTATCGGGACAGCTCTCCCTAGCAATCAGCCCCAGCATTTT; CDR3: CASSIGTALPSNQPQHF